These 25 T cell receptor beta chains came from one sample sequenced in a study of regulatory T cells in long-lasting Graves disease. The time point here: persistent/refractory GD, antithyroid drugs over 5 years with positive TRAb. Researchers made the TCR library from RNA that was extracted from PBMCs. The TCR beta library used iRepertoire HTBI primers with Arm-PCR amplification of CDR3. Using its own MiXCR run on the multiplex PCR reads, TCRdb lists one record per CDR3 protein. This sample has about 470,000 distinct CDR3 sequences, with about 20% found just once. Material: peripheral blood mononuclear cells (PBMCs), obtained when the disease was refractory, from a patient treated with antithyroid drugs. The receptors were gathered from a female donor with Graves disease.

This rearrangement joins TRBV19 to TRBJ1-1; D is uncertain. V was pared by 1 base and J by 2 bases, with 17 bases between. Per germline, CDR1 LNHDA and CDR2 SQIVND (reference sequence). The CDR3 length is 17 residues. CDR3 sequence reads: CASSIGRGPSFNTEAFF. The CDR3, as DNA: TGTGCCAGTAGTATAGGTCGTGGGCCCAGCTTCAACACTGAAGCTTTCTTT.

This clonotype was detected only a few times. The V gene is TRBV6-2 or TRBV6-3, the J gene TRBJ2-7; tentative D call: TRBD2 (5 bases). There are 14 residues in the CDR3. Germline V gene data show CDR1 as MNHEY and CDR2 as SVGEGT. Trimming cost V 0 bases and J 6 bases, with 12 bases left between them. Here the CDR3 reads CASSYSRLGVEQYF. In DNA, the CDR3 is TGTGCCAGCAGTTACTCTCGCCTCGGGGTCGAGCAGTACTTC.

This clonotype was counted a few times. V is TRBV14 and J is TRBJ1-1, with D unclear. The V end was cut by 3 bases, the J end by 1 base, with 12 bases between. Germline CDR1 and CDR2: SGHDN and FVKESK. This CDR3 contains 15 residues. DNA of the CDR3: TGTGCCAGCAGCCAGGATGGAACACGGAACACTGAAGCTTTCTTT. Residues: CASSQDGTRNTEAFF.

This clonotype has more than one count but fewer than ten. The chain recombines TRBV6-1 with TRBJ1-1; D is undetermined. The CDR3 runs to 15 residues. The V gene's germline CDR1 is MNHNS and CDR2 SASEGT. The V end was cut by 5 bases, the J end by 1 base, with 14 bases between. CDR3 DNA sequence: TGTGCCAGCAGTATGGCAGACACCACGAACACTGAAGCTTTCTTT. Its protein is CASSMADTTNTEAFF.

This clonotype was seen repeatedly, ten times or more. This chain uses TRBV6-2 or TRBV6-3 with TRBJ1-5, with D possibly being TRBD1 (6 bases). The CDR3 loop spans 15 amino acids. The V gene lost 3 bases and the J gene lost 4 bases, with 13 bases spanning the gap. CDR1 is MNHEY and CDR2 is SVGEGT in the germline V gene. The CDR3 region has the DNA TGTGCCAGCAGTTATACGGACAGAAATAATCAGCCCCAGCATTTT. This encodes CASSYTDRNNQPQHF.

V usage is TRBV5-1 and J usage is TRBJ2-2, with 14 positions matching TRBD2. Germline CDR1 is SGHRS and CDR2 is YFSETQ. V shed 4 bases and J 0 bases; nucleotides not matched to a gene: 5. The CDR3 length is 18 residues. CDR3 sequence (DNA): TGCGCCAGCAGCCCCCGGACTAGCGGGAGGACGAACACCGGGGAGCTGTTTTTT. It yields the protein CASSPRTSGRTNTGELFF.

This clonotype appeared many times. The rearrangement uses TRBV30 and TRBJ2-5; D remains ambiguous. V dropped 2 bases and J dropped 3 bases, with 4 bases sitting between them. Germline V gives CDR1 GTSNPN, CDR2 SVGIG (reference sequence). The CDR3 runs to 11 residues. In nucleotides, the CDR3 is TGTGCCTGGAGTTTTAAAGAGACCCAGTACTTC. Protein product: CAWSFKETQYF.

A few counts support this clonotype. The V gene is TRBV28, the J gene TRBJ2-1; 9 bases map to TRBD1. CDR1 is MDHEN and CDR2 is SYDVKM in the germline V gene. The ends lost 10 bases at V and 7 bases at J; junction bases unmatched: 8. The CDR3 extends over 13 amino acids. The CDR3 loop reads CAITGGAGNEQFF. The DNA for the CDR3 is TGTGCCATCACAGGGGGCGCGGGGAATGAGCAGTTCTTC. Complete variable domain (other parts from reference TRBV28 and TRBJ2-1): DVKVTQSSRYLVKRTGEKVFLECVQDMDHENMFWYRQDPGLGLRLIYFSYDVKMKEKGDIPEGYSVSREKKERFSLILESASTNQTSMYLCAITGGAGNEQFFGPGTRLTVL.

V usage is TRBV19 and J usage is TRBJ1-2; 8 nucleotides line up with TRBD1. The junction had 2 bases not matched to a gene; V was cut back by 7 bases and J by 4 bases. CDR1 is LNHDA, CDR2 SQIVND, per germline (reference sequence). The CDR3 is 12 amino acids. CDR3 loop: CASNDRGYGYTF. Written as DNA, the CDR3 is TGTGCCAGTAATGACAGGGGCTATGGCTACACCTTC.

Many counts were recorded for this clonotype. The chain carries TRBV30 and TRBJ1-1; D ambiguous. This CDR3 has 15 amino acids. CDR1 is GTSNPN, CDR2 SVGIG, per germline (reference sequence). Deletions cut 0 bases from V and 1 base from J, with 12 bases between. CDR3 nucleotide sequence: TGTGCCTGGAGTGTACGGCAGTCCCCGAACACTGAAGCTTTCTTT. This translates into CAWSVRQSPNTEAFF.

This clonotype was seen a handful of times. The chain has TRBV20-1 and TRBJ2-7, with D possibly being TRBD2 (6 bases). This CDR3 contains 14 residues. CDR1 and CDR2 from the germline V gene are DFQATT and SNEGSKA (reference sequence). V lost 3 bases to trimming and J lost 5 bases, with 17 bases between them. The CDR3 spells CSARVLGGVHEQYF. The DNA for the CDR3 is TGCAGTGCTAGGGTGTTGGGGGGAGTCCACGAGCAGTACTTC.

This clonotype was observed at least ten times. This sequence joins TRBV6-6 and TRBJ2-7, with D unclear. Germline assignment: CDR1 MNHNY and CDR2 SVGAGI (reference sequence). The CDR3 has 16 amino acids. Trimming cost V 0 bases and J 2 bases, with 14 bases left between them. CDR3 residues: CASSYSIMTTPYEQYF. The CDR3 region has the DNA TGTGCCAGCAGTTACTCGATTATGACAACACCCTACGAGCAGTACTTC.

There are a few counts of this clonotype. The gene calls are TRBV9 and TRBJ2-5, with 9 nucleotides matching TRBD2. J gave up 3 bases and V 3 bases, and 12 bases lay outside the gene matches. CDR1 is SGDLS, CDR2 YYNGEE, per germline. The CDR3 covers 17 residues. The CDR3 nucleotides read TGTGCCAGCAGCGCAGATAGCGGGAGAGGGGGAAAAGAGACCCAGTACTTC. This encodes CASSADSGRGGKETQYF. Based on the CDR3 plus reference TRBV9 and TRBJ2-5, the full variable domain is DSGVTQTPKHLITATGQRVTLRCSPRSGDLSVYWYQQSLDQGLQFLIQYYNGEERAKGNILERFSAQQFPDLHSELNLSSLELGDSALYFCASSADSGRGGKETQYFGPGTRLLVL.

This clonotype has a count of ten or more. The chain has TRBV28 and TRBJ2-5; D is perhaps TRBD2 (5 bases). This CDR3 has 15 residues. Trimming cost V 3 bases and J 0 bases, with 11 bases left between them. CDR1 MDHEN and CDR2 SYDVKM come from the germline V gene. Written as DNA, the CDR3 is TGTGCCAGCAGTTTGCTAGCAGAGCACCAAGAGACCCAGTACTTC. Protein sequence: CASSLLAEHQETQYF.

The sample holds many counts of this clonotype. The chain employs TRBV28 and TRBJ1-1; D might be TRBD1 (6 bases). V was shortened by 3 bases and J by 8 bases, with 10 bases between the two germline ends. The germline V gene encodes CDR1 MDHEN and CDR2 SYDVKM. This CDR3 has 12 amino acids. This CDR3 is CASSLYRVEAFF. The DNA for the CDR3 is TGTGCCAGCAGTTTGTACAGGGTCGAAGCTTTCTTT.

In its sample, this clonotype was seen a few times. The chain employs TRBV9 and TRBJ2-1; D might be TRBD1 or TRBD2, each matching 5 bases. Germline assignment: CDR1 SGDLS and CDR2 YYNGEE. The CDR3 totals 14 residues. Deletions cut 0 bases from V and 1 base from J, with 5 bases between. The CDR3 DNA follows: TGTGCCAGCAGCGTAGGGGGGTCCTACAATGAGCAGTTCTTC. It translates to CASSVGGSYNEQFF.

The table lists this clonotype with many counts. The rearrangement links TRBV10-3 to TRBJ2-5; the match to TRBD2 covers 13 bases. J was trimmed by 2 bases and V by 10 bases; bases with no gene match: 4. Germline CDR1 and CDR2: ENHRY and SYGVKD. The CDR3 length is 14 residues. In nucleotides, the CDR3 is TGTGCCACCGGACTAGCGGGAGCTCAAGAGACCCAGTACTTC. Its translation: CATGLAGAQETQYF.

This clonotype showed up many times. The chain couples TRBV12-3 or TRBV12-4 to TRBJ1-2; possibly TRBD1 for D (5 bases). This CDR3 region has 13 residues. The V and J ends lost 7 bases and 4 bases respectively, with 13 bases between them. CDR3: CASTTAGLYGYTF. The CDR3 DNA is TGTGCCAGCACCACAGCGGGGCTCTATGGCTACACCTTC.

This clonotype was detected ten times or more. This chain connects TRBV15 to TRBJ1-5, with unresolved D. Trimming pared 5 bases from V and 5 bases from J, leaving 16 bases between. The V gene's germline CDR1 is LNHNV and CDR2 YYDKDF (reference sequence). This CDR3 spans 15 amino acids. CDR3 bases: TGTGCCACCAGCTTAGTCGGACCACCCGATCAGCCCCAGCATTTT. It is translated as CATSLVGPPDQPQHF.

V and J are TRBV5-1 and TRBJ2-2; 13 nucleotides match TRBD2. V lost 5 bases and J lost 6; bases outside the gene matches: 7. CDR1 SGHRS and CDR2 YFSETQ come from the germline V gene. CDR3 length: 16 amino acids. The CDR3 region is CASRTSGRMTAGELFF. CDR3 nucleotides: TGCGCCAGCAGGACTAGCGGGAGGATGACCGCCGGGGAGCTGTTTTTT.

V gene TRBV2 combines with J gene TRBJ1-3; D is perhaps TRBD1 (6 bases). The CDR3 loop spans 13 amino acids. CDR1 is SNHLY, CDR2 FYNNEI, per germline. Between the trimmed V and J ends, which lost 8 bases and 4 bases, there was a span of 12 bases. CDR3 amino acids: CASAGTPGNTIYF. The CDR3 DNA follows: TGTGCCAGCGCCGGGACACCAGGAAACACCATATATTTT.

CDR3 sequence reads: CASSPPAAAGGDNEQFF. For the CDR3, the DNA is TGTGCCAGCAGCCCCCCCGCGGCGGCGGGAGGGGACAATGAGCAGTTCTTC. The chain uses TRBV5-5 and TRBJ2-1; 9 bases map to TRBD2. After removal of 4 bases from V and 5 bases from J, the junction contained 13 bases not matched to a gene. Germline CDR1 and CDR2: SGHKS and YYEKEE (reference sequence). The CDR3 has 17 amino acids. Based on the CDR3 plus reference TRBV5-5 and TRBJ2-1, the full variable domain is DAGVTQSPTHLIKTRGQQVTLRCSPISGHKSVSWYQQVLGQGPQFIFQYYEKEERGRGNFPDRFSARQFPNYSSELNVNALLLGDSALYLCASSPPAAAGGDNEQFFGPGTRLTVL.

This clonotype was seen many times. The DNA for the CDR3 is TGTGCCAGCAGCCACAGGGGGCAGGACTATGGCTACACCTTC. Translation gives CASSHRGQDYGYTF. The chain has TRBV27 and TRBJ1-2; 9 bases align to TRBD1. The germline V gene has CDR1 MNHEY and CDR2 SMNVEV (reference sequence). The CDR3 consists of 14 residues. V lost 6 bases, J lost 3 bases, and 5 bases stayed unmatched.

This clonotype has ten or more counts. This CDR3 reads CASSPLSGTSYEQYF. For the CDR3, the DNA is TGTGCCAGCAGCCCATTGAGCGGGACCTCATACGAGCAGTACTTC. The chain carries TRBV7-9 and TRBJ2-7, with TRBD2 matching over 7 bases. The V gene end was trimmed by 5 bases and the J gene end by 4 bases; junction bases not matched to a gene: 11. Per the germline V gene, CDR1 is SEHNR and CDR2 is FQNEAQ (reference sequence). There are 15 residues in the CDR3.

This clonotype was seen many times. V and J are TRBV7-2 and TRBJ1-1; tentatively, D is TRBD1 (5 bases). Germline V lookup: CDR1 SGHTA, CDR2 FQGNSA. V dropped 3 bases and J dropped 0 bases, with 11 bases sitting between them. This CDR3 is built from 15 residues. The DNA of the CDR3 is TGTGCCAGCAGCTTCCCTTGGGGCATGAACACTGAAGCTTTCTTT. It encodes CASSFPWGMNTEAFF.